The 28 T cell receptor beta chains reported below all come from one sample, sequenced in a study of T-cell memory formation after mild COVID-19 (dated by TCRdb to 2020 to 2022). Libraries were constructed by 5' RACE. Sequencing relied on an Illumina NovaSeq 6000. The raw public data were reprocessed by TCRdb itself: fastp quality trimming at Q25, MiXCR clonotype calling, in-frame beta chains only. CDR3 protein duplicates are merged, each entry listing the most common genes and DNA. This sample is represented by just under 350,000 distinct CDR3 sequences; over 10% of them were singletons. Over 20% of the sample comes from the top ten. The sequenced sample consisted of PBMCs or a T cell subset sorted from them (not recorded which). The source is a young man who had mild COVID-19 (a few samples of this study predate the infection). The sample titles of this study are shuffled in the database, so cell type and time point are left out; the donor was told from shared clones.

The table lists this clonotype with a few counts. The chain combines TRBV9 with TRBJ1-1; D call uncertain. Germline CDR1 and CDR2: SGDLS and YYNGEE. Trimming pared 3 bases from V and 1 base from J, leaving 10 bases between. This CDR3 is 14 amino acids long. CDR3: CASSAGSGNTEAFF. The DNA for the CDR3 is TGTGCCAGCAGCGCCGGGTCAGGGAACACTGAAGCTTTCTTT.

This clonotype was found a few times. The chain is built from TRBV7-3 and TRBJ2-2; tentative D call: TRBD1 (6 bases). V dropped 2 bases and J dropped 1 base, with 14 bases sitting between them. Germline CDR1 SGHTA, CDR2 FQGTGA. The CDR3 runs to 17 residues. CDR3 in amino acids: CASSLVGTRGNTGELFF. The CDR3 bases are TGTGCCAGCAGCTTAGTCGGGACAAGAGGGAACACCGGGGAGCTGTTTTTT.

This clonotype was counted at least ten times. The rearrangement links TRBV20-1 to TRBJ1-2; 7 bases match TRBD1. CDR1 is DFQATT, CDR2 SNEGSKA, per germline (reference sequence). Trimming cost V 5 bases and J 6 bases; bases outside gene matches: 6. This CDR3 is 12 amino acids long. DNA for the CDR3: TGCAGTGCTGTCAGGGGGAGGGATGGCTACACCTTC. Translation gives CSAVRGRDGYTF.

The chain recombines TRBV2 with TRBJ1-5; D might be TRBD1 (5 bases). Germline V lookup: CDR1 SNHLY, CDR2 FYNNEI. Trimming left V 9 bases short and J 0 bases short, with 12 bases between. The CDR3 loop spans 14 amino acids. This CDR3 reads CASNRDVSNQPQHF. The CDR3, as DNA: TGTGCCAGTAACCGGGACGTTAGCAATCAGCCCCAGCATTTT.

This clonotype has just a few counts. The rearrangement links TRBV4-3 to TRBJ2-5; 7 positions match TRBD1. The CDR3 sequence is 15 residues long. The V segment lost 3 bases and the J segment 5 bases; nucleotides outside the gene matches: 9. Germline CDR1 reads LGHNA; CDR2 reads YSLEER. Here the CDR3 DNA reads TGCGCCAGCAGCCAGACAGGGTCCTCCGGGGAGACCCAGTACTTC. It translates to CASSQTGSSGETQYF.

The rearrangement uses TRBV20-1 and TRBJ1-6; weak D call: TRBD1 (5 bases). This CDR3 is 13 amino acids long. From germline, CDR1 is DFQATT and CDR2 SNEGSKA (reference sequence). V lost 6 bases to trimming and J lost 6 bases, with 12 bases between them. The DNA of the CDR3 is TGCAGTGCCGCCGACAGTCCTAATTCACCCCTCCACTTT. Amino acid sequence: CSAADSPNSPLHF.

This clonotype has just a few counts. V gene TRBV6-6 combines with J gene TRBJ2-7, with a possible D match to TRBD2 (5 bases). The CDR3 consists of 14 residues. V was trimmed by 2 bases and J by 6 bases, leaving 14 bases between them. Germline values: CDR1 MNHNY, CDR2 SVGAGI (reference sequence). The CDR3 bases are TGTGCCAGCAGTTACGGGAGTGGGGAGCGCGAGCAGTACTTC. Amino acid sequence: CASSYGSGEREQYF.

This clonotype appeared many times. The rearrangement links TRBV12-3 or TRBV12-4 to TRBJ1-5, with a tentative D call TRBD1 (5 bases). The CDR3 runs 14 residues. V dropped 7 bases and J dropped 0 bases, with 10 bases sitting between them. The CDR3 DNA follows: TGTGCCAGCAACCAGGGAGATAGCAATCAGCCCCAGCATTTT. Protein sequence: CASNQGDSNQPQHF.

This clonotype was seen a few times. The CDR3 region is CASSSGLAGARAYEQYF. The CDR3 bases are TGTGCCAGCAGCTCGGGACTAGCGGGGGCGAGAGCCTACGAGCAGTACTTC. The genes are TRBV7-2 and TRBJ2-7; 14 bases line up with TRBD2. The trim removed 4 bases at V and 2 bases at J, leaving 7 bases unmatched. Germline V lookup: CDR1 SGHTA, CDR2 FQGNSA. The CDR3 contains 17 residues.

This clonotype has a handful of counts. The rearrangement joins TRBV19 to TRBJ2-1; D might be TRBD1 (6 bases). Germline CDR1 is LNHDA and CDR2 is SQIVND (reference sequence). This CDR3 contains 13 residues. With 9 bases removed from V and 8 bases from J, the gap between germline ends came to 17 bases. CDR3 region: CASRGGPAYEQFF. The DNA for the CDR3 is TGTGCCAGCAGGGGCGGGCCGGCATATGAGCAGTTCTTC.

This clonotype was found many times. The gene calls are TRBV5-1 and TRBJ1-1; TRBD1 matches at 7 bases. This CDR3 has 16 amino acids. CDR1 and CDR2 from the germline V gene are SGHRS and YFSETQ. V trimming: 4 bases; J trimming: 1 base; junction bases outside the gene matches: 10. CDR3 nucleotide sequence: TGCGCCAGCAGCCTTGGCTGGGGGACAGAGAACACTGAAGCTTTCTTT. This encodes CASSLGWGTENTEAFF.

The chain links TRBV7-2 to TRBJ1-6, with D possibly being TRBD1 (6 bases). Germline V gene lookup returns CDR1 SGHTA and CDR2 FQGNSA. The CDR3 length is 15 residues. V was trimmed by 5 bases and J by 6 bases, leaving 14 bases between them. CDR3 in amino acids: CASSELQGINSPLHF. CDR3 coding DNA: TGTGCCAGCAGCGAGCTACAGGGTATTAATTCACCCCTCCACTTT.

The chain combines TRBV20-1 with TRBJ1-1; D is possibly TRBD1 (5 bases). V lost 2 bases and J lost 1, with 14 bases in between. The germline V gene has CDR1 DFQATT and CDR2 SNEGSKA (reference sequence). This CDR3 comprises 15 residues. The CDR3 nucleotides read TGCAGTGCTAGAATCAGGAGGGACTGGAACACTGAAGCTTTCTTT. Its translation: CSARIRRDWNTEAFF.

The chain employs TRBV9 and TRBJ1-2, with unresolved D. Trimming pared 5 bases from V and 7 bases from J, leaving 12 bases between. The length of the CDR3 is 12 residues. Germline assignment: CDR1 SGDLS and CDR2 YYNGEE. The CDR3 bases are TGTGCCAGCAGTGCACTTAGGGTTGGCTACACCTTC. Amino acids: CASSALRVGYTF.

This clonotype appeared a few times. The chain recombines TRBV6-2 or TRBV6-3 with TRBJ2-5; TRBD2 matches 12 bases. Germline assignment: CDR1 MNHEY and CDR2 SVGEGT. The CDR3 is 14 residues long. The ends lost 6 bases at V and 4 bases at J; junction bases unmatched: 3. CDR3 bases: TGTGCCAGCAGGACTAGCGGGGGAAGAGAGACCCAGTACTTC. Its translation is CASRTSGGRETQYF.

This clonotype was recorded a few times. V and J are TRBV7-9 and TRBJ2-3; perhaps TRBD2 as D (6 bases). The V gene lost 3 bases and the J gene lost 5 bases, with 15 bases spanning the gap. CDR1 and CDR2 from the germline V gene are SEHNR and FQNEAQ (reference sequence). The CDR3 length is 15 residues. The CDR3 is CASSFGTSGGDTQYF. DNA of the CDR3: TGTGCCAGCAGCTTCGGGACTTCAGGAGGAGATACGCAGTATTTT.

This clonotype was found a few times. The rearrangement uses TRBV3-1 and TRBJ2-7; no clear D. The CDR3 is made up of 14 amino acids. Germline CDR1 LGHDT, CDR2 YNNKEL (reference sequence). Trimming removed 4 bases from V and 5 bases from J, with 15 bases in between. CDR3 DNA sequence: TGTGCCAGCAGCCCTCAGGTTAGCTCTCACGAGCAGTACGTC. This gives the protein CASSPQVSSHEQYV.

V and J are TRBV7-2 and TRBJ2-7; D possibly corresponds to TRBD2 (6 bases). Germline lookup yields CDR1 SGHTA and CDR2 FQGNSA. The CDR3 loop spans 15 amino acids. Trimming cost V 0 bases and J 4 bases, with 13 bases left between them. The CDR3 DNA reads TGTGCCAGCAGCTTAGCTAGCGGCGTCTCATACGAGCAGTACTTC. Translated: CASSLASGVSYEQYF.

This clonotype was found many times. V is TRBV11-2 and J is TRBJ2-1; 7 nucleotides agree with TRBD2. Germline trimming cut 5 bases from V and 0 bases from J; bases unmatched to any gene: 7. The CDR3 has 16 residues. The V gene's germline CDR1 is SGHAT and CDR2 FQNNGV. Here the CDR3 reads CASSLSGFSSYNEQFF. The CDR3 DNA reads as TGTGCCAGCAGCCTTAGCGGGTTCAGCTCCTACAATGAGCAGTTCTTC.

V is TRBV10-3 and J is TRBJ2-2, with D perhaps matching TRBD1 (5 bases). Germline V lookup: CDR1 ENHRY, CDR2 SYGVKD. Trimming took off 10 bases at V and 7 bases at J, with 16 bases between the two ends. This CDR3 contains 13 residues. CDR3 residues: CASAGIYIGELFF. In DNA form, the CDR3 reads TGTGCCAGCGCAGGGATTTACATCGGGGAGCTGTTTTTT.

This chain links TRBV7-8 with TRBJ2-1; 7 bases line up with TRBD2. The CDR3 contains 16 residues. Losses at the gene ends were 4 bases for V and 8 bases for J; bases not matched to a gene: 14. Germline assignment: CDR1 SGHVS and CDR2 FQNEAQ. DNA for the CDR3: TGTGCCAGCAGCTCGGAGAGGGAGGGAGTAATGTATGAGCAGTTCTTC. Protein product: CASSSEREGVMYEQFF.

This clonotype turned up a few times. The rearrangement uses TRBV5-1 and TRBJ1-2; TRBD1 agrees at 7 bases. The V and J ends lost 4 bases and 4 bases, in that order; junction bases with no gene match: 10. CDR1 is SGHRS, CDR2 YFSETQ, per germline. CDR3 length: 15 amino acids. The CDR3 DNA is TGCGCCAGCAGCGATGTCGGGACAGACCTCTATGGCTACACCTTC. It codes for CASSDVGTDLYGYTF.

The rearrangement links TRBV6-2 or TRBV6-3 to TRBJ1-2, with no clear D. The V gene's germline CDR1 is MNHEY and CDR2 SVGEGT. The CDR3 sequence is 12 residues long. V was pared by 4 bases and J by 4 bases, with 7 bases between. CDR3 DNA: TGTGCCAGCAGTTTCCAGTCCTATGGCTACACCTTC. It codes for CASSFQSYGYTF.

The V and J genes are TRBV20-1 and TRBJ2-7; D is uncertain. The germline V gene has CDR1 DFQATT and CDR2 SNEGSKA (reference sequence). V lost 3 bases to trimming and J lost 1 base, with 7 bases between them. This CDR3 contains 12 residues. The CDR3 protein is CSASTGSYEQYV. The CDR3 DNA follows: TGCAGTGCTAGCACCGGTTCCTACGAGCAGTACGTC.

The chain employs TRBV4-1 and TRBJ2-3, with D perhaps TRBD1 (5 bases). Trimming shortened V by 0 bases and J by 5 bases, and 21 bases separated the two germline ends. Germline lookup yields CDR1 MGHRA and CDR2 YSYEKL. CDR3 length: 18 amino acids. CDR3: CASSQDLGVPFYQDTQYF. CDR3 nucleotide sequence: TGCGCCAGCAGCCAAGATCTAGGGGTCCCCTTCTACCAAGATACGCAGTATTTT.

The chain recombines TRBV7-2 with TRBJ2-7, with a possible D match to TRBD2 (6 bases). Germline V lookup: CDR1 SGHTA, CDR2 FQGNSA. V lost 5 bases and J 6 bases, leaving 17 bases between the germline ends. The CDR3 consists of 14 residues. CDR3 protein: CASSPRRGGGEQYF. In nucleotides, the CDR3 is TGTGCCAGCAGCCCCCGGCGGGGCGGAGGCGAGCAGTACTTC. Full variable domain (outside the CDR3, taken from reference TRBV7-2 and TRBJ2-7): GAGVSQSPSNKVTEKGKDVELRCDPISGHTALYWYRQSLGQGLEFLIYFQGNSAPDKSGLPSDRFSAERTGGSVSTLTIQRTQQEDSAVYLCASSPRRGGGEQYFGPGTRLTVT.

The chain is built from TRBV4-3 and TRBJ2-3; TRBD2 matches 8 bases. Per the germline V gene, CDR1 is LGHNA and CDR2 is YSLEER. Unmatched junction bases numbered 9, after V lost 3 bases and J lost 4 bases. This CDR3 region has 16 residues. The CDR3 loop is CASSQDTSGGSDTQYF. The CDR3 nucleotides are TGCGCCAGCAGCCAGGATACAAGCGGGGGCTCAGATACGCAGTATTTT.

CDR3 in amino acids: CATSDSHEGETQYF. CDR3 nucleotide sequence: TGTGCCACCAGTGACAGTCACGAGGGAGAGACCCAGTACTTC. This chain links TRBV24-1 with TRBJ2-5; D is possibly TRBD2 (5 bases). The germline CDR1 and CDR2 sequences are KGHDR and SFDVKD. The CDR3 is 14 amino acids. Trimming removed 4 bases at V and 4 bases at J, with 12 bases between.